This TCR beta chain was captured in a study of blood T cell repertoires in COVID-19 (dated by TCRdb to the early 2020s). About the investigation overall: Collaborator samples came from the United States, Italy and Spain and covered acute and convalescent phases of COVID-19. The prospective study material was composed of cDNA or gDNA derived from T cells, B-cell-depleted T cells, or PBMCs. The dataset comprised deeply sampled blood TCRbeta repertoires from subjects exposed to, actively infected with, or recovered from COVID-19. The repertoires were released in a freely available public database intended as a resource for research on the immune response to SARS-CoV-2. The samples were drawn from two sources: the first 160 participants of the ongoing ImmuneRACE study, and 1,000 to 1,500 subjects contributed by 6 global collaborators. The sample metadata nearly always contained a de-identified subject ID, COVID-19 status, age in years and sex. Where HLA class I and class II types were available, the types were taken from metadata supplied by the sample provider, not from assay-based typing. What the authors observed across the whole study: How much clinical and demographic metadata was included differed by source and by participant, and the metadata was provided uncurated.

TCRbeta CDR3 regions were amplified from genomic DNA by means of the immunoSEQ Assay, a bias-controlled multiplex PCR. The authors processed their data as follows. Within the assay, amplification of reference gene primers was used to estimate how many nucleated cells each sample contained. To quantify the absolute abundance of each unique TCRbeta CDR3 rearrangement, sequence reads were collapsed and filtered. For each sample, productive Simpson clonality was calculated as the square root of Simpson's diversity index across productive rearrangements. What TCRdb holds here is the immuneACCESS table cut down to in-frame rearrangements. Part of the clones is not present; checked against another copy, under half of the missing clones reflect an unresolved V gene, and the others are unexplained. The V and J calls and the clone size are those of that table, but D and trimming were determined from the DNA. The table for this sample lists more than 10,000 clones; 73% of them were counted only once. The ten top clones hold more than 30% of the sample.

The collaborating institutions used their own protocols to collect whole blood in K2EDTA tubes. For TCRbeta analysis, collaborator samples were shipped as frozen whole blood, as isolated PBMCs, or as DNA extracted from either sample type. Worth noting for this clone: The antigen it binds to is not known. Base qualities were left out, and no much larger clone turns up one base away.

The CDR3 starts with the cysteine, ends with the phenylalanine, and has 15 residues. CDR3 DNA is the only sequence kept; it has 45 bases, read in frame from the first base. CDR1 MNHEY and CDR2 SVGAGI were looked up in the germline V gene. Deletion took 4 bases off V and 3 bases off J, with a span of 14 bases between the germline ends. The source of this sequence is a human donor in a cohort sampled during active COVID-19. The V and J genes are TRBV6-5 and TRBJ2-3; the D gene is possibly TRBD1, with 6 bases matching. Sample: peripheral blood. The CDR3 is CASSSPGDRTDTQYF. Here is the DNA: TGTGCCAGCAGTTCCCCAGGGGACCGAACAGATACGCAGTATTTT.